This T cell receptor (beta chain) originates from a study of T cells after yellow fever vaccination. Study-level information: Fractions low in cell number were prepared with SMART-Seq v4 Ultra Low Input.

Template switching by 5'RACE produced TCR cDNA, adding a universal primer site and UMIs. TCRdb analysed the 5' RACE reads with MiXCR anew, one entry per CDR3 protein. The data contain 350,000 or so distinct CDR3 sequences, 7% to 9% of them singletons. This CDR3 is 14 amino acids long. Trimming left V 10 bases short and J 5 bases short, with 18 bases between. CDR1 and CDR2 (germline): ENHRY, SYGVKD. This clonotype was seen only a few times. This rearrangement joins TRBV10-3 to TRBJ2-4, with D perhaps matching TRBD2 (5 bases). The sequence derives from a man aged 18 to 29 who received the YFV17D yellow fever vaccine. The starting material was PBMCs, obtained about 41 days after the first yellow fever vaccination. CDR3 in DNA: TGTGCCACCGTAAATCGAGACGGGGAAAACATTCAGTACTTC. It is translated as CATVNRDGENIQYF.